This TCR beta chain emerged from a study of blood T cell repertoires in COVID-19. Overall study: In each case, the material was cDNA or gDNA derived from T cells, B-cell-depleted T cells, or PBMCs.

The ends were cut back, 5 bases at V and 3 bases at J, with 10 bases in the middle. This CDR3 comprises 13 residues. Germline CDR1 and CDR2: KGHSH and LQKENI. In the original analysis: Estimates of nucleated cell counts were drawn from the amplification of reference gene primers. Method: immunoSEQ multiplex PCR; TCRdb's copy keeps in-frame clones and lacks some. From that table come the V and J calls and clone size; the DNA was used to work out D and trimming. The table has tens of thousands of clones, about 78% seen once; the top ten hold 10% to 15%. The receptor was isolated from an elderly man with acute or convalescent COVID-19. The sample consisted of peripheral blood. This chain joins TRBV18 and TRBJ1-1; D gene uncertain. The CDR3 nucleotides are TGTGCCAGCTCATCTCGGAGGGACACTGAAGCTTTCTTT. It specifies CASSSRRDTEAFF. Full variable domain (missing parts from reference TRBV18 and TRBJ1-1): NAGVMQNPRHLVRRRGQEARLRCSPMKGHSHVYWYRQLPEEGLKFMVYLQKENIIDESGMPKERFSAEFPKEGPSILRIQQVVRGDSAAYFCASSSRRDTEAFFGQGTRLTVV.